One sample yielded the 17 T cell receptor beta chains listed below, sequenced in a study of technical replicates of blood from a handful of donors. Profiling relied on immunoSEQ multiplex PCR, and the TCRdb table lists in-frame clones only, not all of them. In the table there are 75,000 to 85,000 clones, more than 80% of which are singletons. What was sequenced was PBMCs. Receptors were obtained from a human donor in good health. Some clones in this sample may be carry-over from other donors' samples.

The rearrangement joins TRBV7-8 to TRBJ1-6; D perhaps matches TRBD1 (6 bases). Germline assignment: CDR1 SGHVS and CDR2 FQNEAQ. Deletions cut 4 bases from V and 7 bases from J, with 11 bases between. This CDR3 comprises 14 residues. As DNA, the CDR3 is TGTGCCAGCAGCTCCGGGACAACCAATTCACCCCTCCACTTT. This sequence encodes CASSSGTTNSPLHF.

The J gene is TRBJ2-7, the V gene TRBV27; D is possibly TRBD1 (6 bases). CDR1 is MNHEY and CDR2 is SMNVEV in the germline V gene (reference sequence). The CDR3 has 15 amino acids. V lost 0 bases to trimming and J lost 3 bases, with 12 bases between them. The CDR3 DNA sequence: TGTGCCAGCAGTTTATCTTCCCAGGGGAACTACGAGCAGTACTTC. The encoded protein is CASSLSSQGNYEQYF.

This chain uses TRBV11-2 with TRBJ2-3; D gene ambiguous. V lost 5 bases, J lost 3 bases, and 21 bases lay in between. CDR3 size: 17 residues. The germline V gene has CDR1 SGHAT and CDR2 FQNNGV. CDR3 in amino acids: CASSALPTPRITDTQYF. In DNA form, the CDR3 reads TGTGCCAGCAGCGCCCTCCCGACACCAAGGATAACAGATACGCAGTATTTT.

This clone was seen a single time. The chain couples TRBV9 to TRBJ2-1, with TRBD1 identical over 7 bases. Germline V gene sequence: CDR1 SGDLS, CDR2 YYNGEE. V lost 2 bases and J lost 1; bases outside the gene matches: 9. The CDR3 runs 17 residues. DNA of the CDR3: TGTGCCAGCAGCGTGGACTCACAGGGGCTGTCCTACAATGAGCAGTTCTTC. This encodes CASSVDSQGLSYNEQFF. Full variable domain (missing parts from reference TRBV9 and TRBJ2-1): DSGVTQTPKHLITATGQRVTLRCSPRSGDLSVYWYQQSLDQGLQFLIQYYNGEERAKGNILERFSAQQFPDLHSELNLSSLELGDSALYFCASSVDSQGLSYNEQFFGPGTRLTVL.

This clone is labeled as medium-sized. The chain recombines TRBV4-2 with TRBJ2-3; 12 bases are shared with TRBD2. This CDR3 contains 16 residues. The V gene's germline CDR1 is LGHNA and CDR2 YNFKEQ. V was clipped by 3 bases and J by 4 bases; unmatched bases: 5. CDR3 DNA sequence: TGTGCCAGCAGCCAGACGACTAGCGGGAGTGCAGATACGCAGTATTTT. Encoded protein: CASSQTTSGSADTQYF.

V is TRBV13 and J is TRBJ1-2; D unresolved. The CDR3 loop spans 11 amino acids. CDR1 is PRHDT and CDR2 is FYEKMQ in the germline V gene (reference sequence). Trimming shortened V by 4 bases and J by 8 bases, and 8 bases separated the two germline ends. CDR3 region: CASSSSGGYTF. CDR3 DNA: TGTGCCAGCAGCTCCTCGGGGGGCTACACCTTC.

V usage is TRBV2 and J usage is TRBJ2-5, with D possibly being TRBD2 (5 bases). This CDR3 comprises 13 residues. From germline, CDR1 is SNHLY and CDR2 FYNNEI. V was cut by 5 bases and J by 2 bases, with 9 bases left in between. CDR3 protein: CASSKKRQETQYF. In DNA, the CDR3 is TGTGCCAGCAGTAAAAAGCGGCAAGAGACCCAGTACTTC.

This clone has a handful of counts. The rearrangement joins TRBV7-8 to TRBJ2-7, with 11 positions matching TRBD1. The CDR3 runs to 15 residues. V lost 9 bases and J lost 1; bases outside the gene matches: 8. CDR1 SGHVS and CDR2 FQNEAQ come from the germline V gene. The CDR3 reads CASNVGTGGSYEQYF. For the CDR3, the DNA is TGTGCCAGTAACGTGGGGACAGGGGGGTCCTACGAGCAGTACTTC. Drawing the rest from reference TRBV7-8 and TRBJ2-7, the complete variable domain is GAGVSQSPRYKVAKRGQDVALRCDPISGHVSLFWYQQALGQGPEFLTYFQNEAQLDKSGLPSDRFFAERPEGSVSTLKIQRTQQEDSAVYLCASNVGTGGSYEQYFGPGTRLTVT.

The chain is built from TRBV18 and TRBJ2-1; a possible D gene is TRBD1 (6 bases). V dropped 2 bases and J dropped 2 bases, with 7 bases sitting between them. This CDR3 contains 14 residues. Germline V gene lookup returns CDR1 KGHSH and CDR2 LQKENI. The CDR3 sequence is CASSPTGTYNEQFF. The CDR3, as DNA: TGTGCCAGCTCACCAACAGGGACCTACAATGAGCAGTTCTTC.

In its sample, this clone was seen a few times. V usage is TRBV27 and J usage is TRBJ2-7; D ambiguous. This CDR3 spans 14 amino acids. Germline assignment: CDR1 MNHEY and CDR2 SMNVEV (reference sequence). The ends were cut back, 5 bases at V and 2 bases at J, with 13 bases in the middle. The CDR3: CASSVTIGTYEQYF. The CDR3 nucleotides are TGTGCCAGCAGTGTAACTATTGGAACCTACGAGCAGTACTTC.

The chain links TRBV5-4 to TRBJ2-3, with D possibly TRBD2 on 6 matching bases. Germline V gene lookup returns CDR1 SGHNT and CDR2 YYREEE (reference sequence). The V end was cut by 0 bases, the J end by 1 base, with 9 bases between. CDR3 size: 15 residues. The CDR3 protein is CASSLVASGTDTQYF. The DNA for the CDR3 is TGTGCCAGCAGCTTGGTGGCTAGCGGCACAGATACGCAGTATTTT.

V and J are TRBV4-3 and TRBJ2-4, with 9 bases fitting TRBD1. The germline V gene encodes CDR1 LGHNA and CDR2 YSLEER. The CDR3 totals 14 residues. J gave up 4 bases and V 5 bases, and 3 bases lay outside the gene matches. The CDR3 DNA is TGCGCCAGCAGCTCGGGACAGGGAAAAAACATTCAGTACTTC. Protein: CASSSGQGKNIQYF.

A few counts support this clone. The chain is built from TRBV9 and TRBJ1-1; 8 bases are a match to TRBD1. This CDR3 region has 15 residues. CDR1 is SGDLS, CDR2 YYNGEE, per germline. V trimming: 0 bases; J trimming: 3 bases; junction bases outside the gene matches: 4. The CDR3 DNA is TGTGCCAGCAGCGTAGGGACAGGGAGGGACACTGAAGCTTTCTTT. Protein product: CASSVGTGRDTEAFF.

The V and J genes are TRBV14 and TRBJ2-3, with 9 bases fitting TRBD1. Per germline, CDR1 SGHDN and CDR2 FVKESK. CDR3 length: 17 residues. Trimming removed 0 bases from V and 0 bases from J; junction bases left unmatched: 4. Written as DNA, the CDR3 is TGTGCCAGCAGCCAAGATCTCGGACAGGGGAGCACAGATACGCAGTATTTT. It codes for CASSQDLGQGSTDTQYF.

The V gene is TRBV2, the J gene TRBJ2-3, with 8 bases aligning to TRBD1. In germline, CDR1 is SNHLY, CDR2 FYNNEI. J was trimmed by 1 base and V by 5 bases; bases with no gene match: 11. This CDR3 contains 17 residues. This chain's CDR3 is CASSNRRAGQGTDTQYF. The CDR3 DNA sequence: TGTGCCAGCAGTAATAGAAGGGCGGGACAGGGCACAGATACGCAGTATTTT.

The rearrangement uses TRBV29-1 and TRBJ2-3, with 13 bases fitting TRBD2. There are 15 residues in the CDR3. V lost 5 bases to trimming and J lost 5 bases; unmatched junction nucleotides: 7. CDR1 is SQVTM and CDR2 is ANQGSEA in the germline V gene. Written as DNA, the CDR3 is TGCAGCGTTTTAGGACTAGCGGGGGTTAGAGATACGCAGTATTTT. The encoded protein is CSVLGLAGVRDTQYF.

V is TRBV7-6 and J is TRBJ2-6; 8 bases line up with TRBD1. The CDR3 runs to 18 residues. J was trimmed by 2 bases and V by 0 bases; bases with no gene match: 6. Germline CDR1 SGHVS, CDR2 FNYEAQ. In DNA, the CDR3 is TGTGCCAGCAGCTTAGCGCGTTGGACAGGGACTGGGGCCAACGTCCTGACTTTC. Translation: CASSLARWTGTGANVLTF.